Presented here are 20 T cell receptor beta chains from one specimen sequenced in a study of T cell repertoires in cytomegalovirus infection (dated by TCRdb to the late 2010s). This sample was sequenced with an Illumina HiSeq 1500. TCRdb trimmed public reads at Q25 via fastp, called clones via MiXCR and kept in-frame beta chains. Each entry is one CDR3 protein sequence, shown with its most common DNA and genes. The sample table contains about 900,000 distinct CDR3 sequences; only one count was recorded for roughly 31% of them. The ten largest make up over 11% of the sample. Their antigen targets remain unknown. The treatment or condition label, read with the paper, signifies: in vitro stimulation with specific CMV peptide epitopes to enrich CMV-specific T cells. The sequencing used cultured CD8+ T cells from PBMCs, collected from culture after CMV antigen stimulation. These receptors all stem from a human donor in good health (CMV status not recorded). Some clones in this sample may be carry-over from other donors' samples.

The V call is TRBV27, the J call TRBJ1-1; D possibly corresponds to TRBD1 (6 bases). The CDR3 consists of 17 residues. Germline CDR1 MNHEY, CDR2 SMNVEV (reference sequence). The V gene lost 7 bases and the J gene lost 3 bases, with 24 bases spanning the gap. This CDR3 is CASTRLPQGGRYTEAFF. CDR3 DNA: TGTGCCAGCACGAGGCTCCCACAGGGTGGCAGGTACACTGAAGCTTTCTTT.

This clonotype has more than one count but fewer than ten. CDR3 region: CASSQYESTGELFF. CDR3 bases: TGCGCCAGCAGCCAATACGAATCTACCGGGGAGCTGTTTTTT. The J gene is TRBJ2-2, the V gene TRBV4-1; D is uncertain. The CDR3 spans 14 residues. Germline lookup yields CDR1 MGHRA and CDR2 YSYEKL. V was pared by 2 bases and J by 5 bases, with 9 bases between.

The chain joins TRBV28 to TRBJ1-1; D is uncertain. Trimming stripped 5 bases from V and 2 bases from J, with 15 bases between. CDR1 is MDHEN and CDR2 is SYDVKM in the germline V gene. The CDR3 has 15 amino acids. CDR3 coding DNA: TGTGCCAGCAGTCCCCTACAGACCTCCAACACTGAAGCTTTCTTT. Encoded protein: CASSPLQTSNTEAFF.

On this clonotype itself: Germline is not matched at one junction end, which may reflect a read error. The rearrangement joins TRBV28 to TRBJ2-7; D unclear. This CDR3 contains 11 residues. Per germline, CDR1 MDHEN and CDR2 SYDVKM. The CDR3 reads CASQLNYEQNF. The CDR3 DNA sequence: TGTGCCAGCCAACTTAACTACGAGCAGAACTTC.

This clonotype occurred a few times. This chain links TRBV7-4 with TRBJ2-7; no reliable D call. V lost 2 bases, J lost 5 bases, and 4 bases lay in between. The germline gives CDR1 SGHVT, CDR2 SQSDAQ. The CDR3 extends over 11 amino acids. The CDR3 DNA is TGTGCCAGCAGCTTAATCAACGAGCAGTACTTC. Amino acid sequence: CASSLINEQYF.

The chain links TRBV7-6 to TRBJ2-3; 7 positions match TRBD2. V was pared by 5 bases and J by 4 bases, with 9 bases of the junction left unmatched. Germline V CDR1 and CDR2: SGHVS, FNYEAQ. The CDR3 has 15 amino acids. The CDR3 reads CASSHPLGGADTQYF. The CDR3 nucleotides read TGTGCCAGCAGCCACCCCCTTGGGGGGGCAGATACGCAGTATTTT.

Only a few counts were recorded for this clonotype. The chain joins TRBV7-9 to TRBJ2-5, with D possibly being TRBD1 (6 bases). Germline CDR1 and CDR2: SEHNR and FQNEAQ (reference sequence). The CDR3 runs 13 residues. With 5 bases removed from V and 10 bases from J, the gap between germline ends came to 17 bases. Here the CDR3 reads CASSPGQLIDQYF. In nucleotides, the CDR3 is TGTGCCAGCAGCCCCGGACAGCTTATAGACCAGTACTTC.

In DNA form, the CDR3 reads TGTGCCAGTAGTACTTGGGATGCCCCCTACGAGCAGTACTTC. It is translated as CASSTWDAPYEQYF. The J gene is TRBJ2-7, the V gene TRBV19; D unresolved. Trimming removed 4 bases at V and 2 bases at J, with 12 bases between. The germline V gene encodes CDR1 LNHDA and CDR2 SQIVND (reference sequence). The CDR3 spans 14 residues.

The chain recombines TRBV6-8 with TRBJ2-2; D possibly corresponds to TRBD2 (6 bases). Trimming cost V 2 bases and J 5 bases, with 9 bases left between them. From germline, CDR1 is MNHGY and CDR2 SAAAGT. The CDR3 sequence is 14 residues long. The CDR3 here is CASSYMGGTGELFF. The CDR3 DNA follows: TGTGCCAGCAGTTACATGGGAGGAACCGGGGAGCTGTTTTTT.

The J gene is TRBJ2-7, the V gene TRBV5-5, with D uncertain. The germline V and J ends were trimmed by 2 bases and 7 bases, with 7 bases remaining between them. Germline V lookup: CDR1 SGHKS, CDR2 YYEKEE (reference sequence). CDR3 size: 11 residues. DNA of the CDR3: TGTGCCAGCAGCTTTCTAGGGGAGCAGTACGTC. As protein: CASSFLGEQYV.

As concerns this clonotype: An end of the junction does not agree with germline; a read error may underlie this. The chain joins TRBV7-2 to TRBJ2-1; 14 bases fit TRBD2. Germline CDR1 is SGHTA and CDR2 is FQGNSA. The CDR3 length is 16 residues. This chain's CDR3 is CANSTRTSGGSNEQFF. The CDR3 coding sequence is TGTGCCAACAGCACAAGGACTAGCGGGGGGAGCAATGAGCAGTTCTTC. Supplemented by reference TRBV7-2 and TRBJ2-1, the full variable domain reads GAGVSQSPSNKVTEKGKDVELRCDPISGHTALYWYRQSLGQGLEFLIYFQGNSAPDKSGLPSDRFSAERTGGSVSTLTIQRTQQEDSAVYLCANSTRTSGGSNEQFFGPGTRLTVL.

This clonotype has ten or more counts. The J gene is TRBJ2-3, the V gene TRBV7-8; 8 nucleotides line up with TRBD2. The CDR3 is 16 residues long. Germline lookup yields CDR1 SGHVS and CDR2 FQNEAQ. The trim removed 1 base at V and 6 bases at J, leaving 9 bases unmatched. CDR3 loop: CASSLGPGGAEDTQYF. The CDR3 bases are TGTGCCAGCAGCTTAGGACCCGGGGGGGCCGAGGATACGCAGTATTTT.

This chain joins TRBV6-1 and TRBJ2-1; D is undetermined. The V end was cut by 2 bases, the J end by 7 bases, with 9 bases between. The CDR3 has 13 amino acids. The V gene's germline CDR1 is MNHNS and CDR2 SASEGT. The CDR3 nucleotides are TGTGCCAGCAGTGAAAAAAGTGGAAATGAGCAGTTCTTC. Its protein product is CASSEKSGNEQFF.

V and J are TRBV29-1 and TRBJ2-1; D might be TRBD2 (5 bases). Trimming stripped 3 bases from V and 2 bases from J, with 8 bases between. Looked up from germline, CDR1 is SQVTM and CDR2 is ANQGSEA. The CDR3 is 13 residues long. The CDR3 reads CSVDEGAYNEQFF. The CDR3 bases are TGCAGCGTTGATGAGGGTGCCTACAATGAGCAGTTCTTC.

The V and J genes are TRBV19 and TRBJ2-2, with 7 bases matching TRBD2. Germline V gene lookup returns CDR1 LNHDA and CDR2 SQIVND (reference sequence). V lost 7 bases to trimming and J lost 3 bases; unmatched junction nucleotides: 5. The CDR3 runs to 14 residues. CDR3 residues: CASTASGYTGELFF. For the CDR3, the DNA is TGTGCCAGTACTGCTAGCGGATACACCGGGGAGCTGTTTTTT. The full variable domain, its missing parts supplied by reference TRBV19 and TRBJ2-2, is DGGITQSPKYLFRKEGQNVTLSCEQNLNHDAMYWYRQDPGQGLRLIYYSQIVNDFQKGDIAEGYSVSREKKESFPLTVTSAQKNPTAFYLCASTASGYTGELFFGEGSRLTVL.

Details on this clonotype: Given a much more abundant clone one base away, this may be a read error. The rearrangement links TRBV7-4 to TRBJ2-7, with 8 bases that match TRBD1. The CDR3 extends over 15 amino acids. Germline CDR1 and CDR2: SGHVT and SQSDAQ. V lost 5 bases and J lost 3; bases outside the gene matches: 9. The CDR3 coding sequence is TGTGCCAGCAGCCATGGACAGGGTCGGAGCTACGAGCAGTACGTC. Its protein is CASSHGQGRSYEQYV.

This clonotype was found a few times. CDR3 loop: CASSLEASGTDTQYF. Written as DNA, the CDR3 is TGTGCCAGCAGCTTAGAGGCTAGCGGCACAGATACGCAGTATTTT. The rearrangement uses TRBV7-2 and TRBJ2-3, with a tentative D call TRBD2 (6 bases). Trimming left V 1 base short and J 1 base short, with 9 bases between. The CDR3 spans 15 residues. Germline values: CDR1 SGHTA, CDR2 FQGNSA.

This clonotype was detected many times. The chain recombines TRBV7-8 with TRBJ1-2; 9 bases map to TRBD1. Germline V gene lookup returns CDR1 SGHVS and CDR2 FQNEAQ. V shed 1 base, J shed 0 bases, and the junction held 9 bases outside the gene matches. The length of the CDR3 is 18 residues. Here the CDR3 DNA reads TGTGCCAGCAGCTTAGTCCGGGACAGGGACTTAGCTAACTATGGCTACACCTTC. Protein sequence: CASSLVRDRDLANYGYTF.

Only a few counts were recorded for this clonotype. This chain joins TRBV7-9 and TRBJ2-7; D may be TRBD1 (5 bases). CDR1 is SEHNR, CDR2 FQNEAQ, per germline (reference sequence). This CDR3 comprises 14 residues. V was clipped by 5 bases and J by 3 bases, with 14 bases between them. The chain's CDR3 is CASSPTVDSYEQYV. In DNA, the CDR3 is TGTGCCAGCAGCCCAACTGTAGACAGCTACGAGCAGTACGTC.

This clonotype was seen many times. This chain connects TRBV7-6 to TRBJ2-1; 9 nucleotides line up with TRBD2. CDR1 and CDR2 (germline): SGHVS, FNYEAQ. This CDR3 has 16 residues. The V and J ends lost 4 bases and 3 bases, in that order; junction bases with no gene match: 7. CDR3 bases: TGTGCCAGCAGCTCGTGGACTAGCGAAAACTACAATGAGCAGTTCTTC. This gives the protein CASSSWTSENYNEQFF.